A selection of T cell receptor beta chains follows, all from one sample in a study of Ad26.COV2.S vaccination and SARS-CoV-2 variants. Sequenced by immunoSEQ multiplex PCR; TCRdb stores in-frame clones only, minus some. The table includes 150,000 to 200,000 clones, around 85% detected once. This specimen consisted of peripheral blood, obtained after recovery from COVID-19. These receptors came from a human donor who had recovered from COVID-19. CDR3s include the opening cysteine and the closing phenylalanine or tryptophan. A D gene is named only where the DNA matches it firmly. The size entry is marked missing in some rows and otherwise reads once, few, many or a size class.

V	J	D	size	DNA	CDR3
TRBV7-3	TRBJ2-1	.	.	TGTGCCAGCAGCTTAACGCGGAGCAATGAGCAGTTCTTC	CASSLTRSNEQFF
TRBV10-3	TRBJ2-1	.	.	TGTGCCATCAGTGAACGATGGGGGAATGAGCAGTTCTTC	CAISERWGNEQFF
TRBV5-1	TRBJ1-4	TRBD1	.	TGCGCCAGCAGCTTGGGACAGGGAGGGTTCAAGGAAAAACTGTTTTTT	CASSLGQGGFKEKLFF
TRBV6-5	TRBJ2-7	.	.	TGTGCCAGCAGCCGCGGGTTCCTTTCGGTCGAGCAGTACTTC	CASSRGFLSVEQYF
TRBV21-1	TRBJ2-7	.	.	TGTGCCAGCAGCAAAAGGTGGGGTTGCGGGGGCCTGCTGGAGCAGTACTTC	CASSKRWGCGGLLEQYF
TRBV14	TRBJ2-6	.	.	TGTGCCAGCAGACCGGGACGCAGCTCTGGGGCCAACGTCCTGACTTTC	CASRPGRSSGANVLTF
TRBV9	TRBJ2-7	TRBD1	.	TGTGCCAGCAGCATCGGGACAGGCTCCTACGAGCAGTACTTC	CASSIGTGSYEQYF
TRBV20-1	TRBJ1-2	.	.	TGCAGTGCTAGTAAGGGTGAAGCTAACTATGGCTACACCTTC	CSASKGEANYGYTF
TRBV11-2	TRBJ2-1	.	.	TGTGCCAGCAGAATCGGGGCAAAATTAGCCCCAGGCTACAATGAGCAGTTCTTC	CASRIGAKLAPGYNEQFF
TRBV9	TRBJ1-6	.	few	TGTGCCAGTATTGTGGGGAATTCACCCCTCCACTTT	CASIVGNSPLHF
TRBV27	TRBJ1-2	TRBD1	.	TGTGCCAGCAGTTTCCGGGACAGAAACTATGGCTACACCTTC	CASSFRDRNYGYTF
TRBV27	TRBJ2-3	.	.	TGTGCCAGCAGAAAAGGGTTATCAAGCACAGATACGCAGTATTTT	CASRKGLSSTDTQYF
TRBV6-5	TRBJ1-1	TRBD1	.	TGTGCCAGCATTATTCCGGGACAGGTGGGCACTGAAGCTTTCTTT	CASIIPGQVGTEAFF
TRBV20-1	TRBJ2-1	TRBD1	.	TGCAGTGCTAGTTCCCGGGACAGTTTTTACAATGAGCAGTTCTTC	CSASSRDSFYNEQFF
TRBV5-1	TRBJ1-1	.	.	TGCGCCAGCAGCTTGGGCGGGGAGAACACTGAAGCTTTCTTT	CASSLGGENTEAFF
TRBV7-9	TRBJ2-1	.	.	TGTGCCAGCAGCTTATCAGGGAGGAATGAGCAGTTCTTC	CASSLSGRNEQFF
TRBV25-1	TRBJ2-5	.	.	TGTGCCAGCAGTGATAAATCGAGCGGGTATTACCAAGAGACCCAGTACTTC	CASSDKSSGYYQETQYF
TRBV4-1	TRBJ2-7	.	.	TGCGCCAGCAGCCCCGGCGAAGGGACCCCCCACGAGCAGTACTTC	CASSPGEGTPHEQYF
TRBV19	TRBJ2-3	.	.	TGTGCCAGTAGTTATTATGGGGGACCCACAGATACGCAGTATTTT	CASSYYGGPTDTQYF
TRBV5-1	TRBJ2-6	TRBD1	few	TGCGCCAGCAGCTTGGGTCATCAGGGGGCTGGGGCCAACGTCCTGACTTTC	CASSLGHQGAGANVLTF
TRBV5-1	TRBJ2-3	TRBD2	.	TGCGCCAGCAGCCCGGGAGTAGCGGGGGATACGCAGTATTTT	CASSPGVAGDTQYF
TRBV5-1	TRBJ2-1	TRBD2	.	TGCGCCAGCAGCTTGCCTGGACTAGCGGGAGGGAATGAGCAGTTCTTC	CASSLPGLAGGNEQFF
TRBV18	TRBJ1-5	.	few	TGTGCCAGCTCGCTCCGGGGGGGTGGCAATCAGCCCCAGCATTTT	CASSLRGGGNQPQHF
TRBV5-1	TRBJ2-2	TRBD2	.	TGCGCCAGCAGCTTGGGCGGGAGCACCGGGGAGCTGTTTTTT	CASSLGGSTGELFF
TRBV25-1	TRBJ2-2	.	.	TGTGCCAGCAGTGTCACCGGGACGGGGAACACCGGGGAGCTGTTTTTT	CASSVTGTGNTGELFF
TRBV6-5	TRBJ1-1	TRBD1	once	TGTGCCAGCCATAGGACAGGGAGTGAAGCTTTCTTT	CASHRTGSEAFF
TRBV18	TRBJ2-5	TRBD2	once	TGTGCCAGCTCACCACCGTTTGCGGGGGGGCGAGGCACCCAGTACTTC	CASSPPFAGGRGTQYF
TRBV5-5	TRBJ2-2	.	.	TGTGCCAGCAGCTTGGGTTGGGGGGTAGCCGGGGAGCTGTTTTTT	CASSLGWGVAGELFF
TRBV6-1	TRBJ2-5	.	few	TGTGCCAGCAGTGACCCCCGGGCTACGGTTGAAGAGACCCAGTACTTC	CASSDPRATVEETQYF
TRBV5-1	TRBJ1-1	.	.	TGCGCCAGCAGCTTGACAGGGAGGACTGAAGCTTTCTTT	CASSLTGRTEAFF
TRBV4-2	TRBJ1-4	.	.	TGTGCCAGCAGCCCCCGTCAATCCGGGCAACAAGATGAAAAACTGTTTTTT	CASSPRQSGQQDEKLFF
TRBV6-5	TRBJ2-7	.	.	TGTGCCAGCAGTTACATAGGCTACGAGCAGTACTTC	CASSYIGYEQYF
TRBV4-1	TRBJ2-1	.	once	TGCGCCAGCAGCCAGATCGCCGGGCCCCGGGGGAACAATGAGCAGTTCTTC	CASSQIAGPRGNNEQFF
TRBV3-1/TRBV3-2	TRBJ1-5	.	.	TGTGCCAGCAGCCAGGGTTCTTTTCAGCCCCAGCATTTT	CASSQGSFQPQHF
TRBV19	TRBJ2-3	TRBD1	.	TGTGCCAGTAGTCAGGGGGCGGGAGATACGCAGTATTTT	CASSQGAGDTQYF
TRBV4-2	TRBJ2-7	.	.	TGTGCCAGCAGCCAAGATCTAAAAGCCTACGAGCAGTACTTC	CASSQDLKAYEQYF
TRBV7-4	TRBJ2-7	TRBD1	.	TGTGCCAGCAGCTTAGGGACAGGGAGCTACGAGCAGTACTTC	CASSLGTGSYEQYF
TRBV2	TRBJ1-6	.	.	TGTGCCCCCAGACGGGGAACCTCCTATAATTCACCCCTCCACTTT	CAPRRGTSYNSPLHF
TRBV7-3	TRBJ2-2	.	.	TGTGCCAGCAGCTTCGGAATGAACACCGGGGAGCTGTTTTTT	CASSFGMNTGELFF
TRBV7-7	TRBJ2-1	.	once	TGTGCTAGCAGCTCCGGCGATGAGCAGTTCTTC	CASSSGDEQFF
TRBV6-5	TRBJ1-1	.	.	TGTGCCAGCAGGGAGGGGGTGAACACTGAAGCTTTCTTT	CASREGVNTEAFF
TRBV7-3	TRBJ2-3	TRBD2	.	TGTGCCAGCAGCTCTAGCGGGGGGGTCAGAGATACGCAGTATTTT	CASSSSGGVRDTQYF
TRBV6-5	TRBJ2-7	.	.	TGTGCCAGCAGTCCGGATACAGGGTTCAACGAGCAGTACTTC	CASSPDTGFNEQYF
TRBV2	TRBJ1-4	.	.	TGTGCCAGCATTCGGAGGGGGTCTAATGAAAAACTGTTTTTT	CASIRRGSNEKLFF
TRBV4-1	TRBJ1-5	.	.	TGCGCCAGCAGCCAAGTTCCCGGGGGAGGCAATCAGCCCCAGCATTTT	CASSQVPGGGNQPQHF
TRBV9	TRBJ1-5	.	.	TGTGCCAGCAGCAGAGGGGTTAGCAATCAGCCCCAGCATTTT	CASSRGVSNQPQHF
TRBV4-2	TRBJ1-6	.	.	TGTGCCAGCAGCCGCCGGGACGGACCCAATTCACCCCTCCACTTT	CASSRRDGPNSPLHF
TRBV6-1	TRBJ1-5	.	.	TGTGCCAGCAGTGAACAGGGTAATCAGCCCCAGCATTTT	CASSEQGNQPQHF
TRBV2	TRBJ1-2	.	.	TGTGCCAGCAGCCTCCTCTTTTTGGATGGCTACACCTTC	CASSLLFLDGYTF
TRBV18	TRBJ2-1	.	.	TGTGCCAGCTCACCACCGATAGGGAATGAGCAGTTCTTC	CASSPPIGNEQFF
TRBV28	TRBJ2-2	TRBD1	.	TGTGCCAGCAGTTTATGGGACAGGGGGACCGGGGAGCTGTTTTTT	CASSLWDRGTGELFF
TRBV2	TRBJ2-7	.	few	TGTGCCAGCACCTTCCCCCGAGGCGAGCAGTACTTC	CASTFPRGEQYF
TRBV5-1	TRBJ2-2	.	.	TGCGCCAGCAGCTTGGACAGTACGAACACCGGGGAGCTGTTTTTT	CASSLDSTNTGELFF
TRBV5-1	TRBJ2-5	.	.	TGCGCCAGCAGCTTACCCGGGAACCAAGAGACCCAGTACTTC	CASSLPGNQETQYF
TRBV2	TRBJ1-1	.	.	TGTGCCAGCAGTCAGGACATCAACACTGAAGCTTTCTTT	CASSQDINTEAFF
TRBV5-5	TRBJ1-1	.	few	TGTGCCAGCAGCTCCCTTGTCGCTGAAGCTTTCTTT	CASSSLVAEAFF
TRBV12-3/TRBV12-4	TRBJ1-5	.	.	TGTGCCAGCAGTTTTAGTCATAATCAGCCCCAGCATTTT	CASSFSHNQPQHF
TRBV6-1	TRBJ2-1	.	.	TGTGCCAGCAGTGAACGGGTCCAGTTCTTC	CASSERVQFF
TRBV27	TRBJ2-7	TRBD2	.	TGTGCCAGCAGGAGGGTAGCGGGAGGACGGGCCGAGCAGTACTTC	CASRRVAGGRAEQYF
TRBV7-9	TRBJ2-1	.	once	TGTGCCAGCAGCTTAGTTTTGGGTTACAATGAGCAGTTCTTC	CASSLVLGYNEQFF